This T cell receptor beta chain was sequenced in a study of blood T cell repertoires in COVID-19. Study-level information: Both acute and convalescent COVID-19 samples were obtained from the United States, Italy and Spain. T cells, B-cell-depleted T cells, or PBMCs provided the cDNA or gDNA that served as material.

In the original workflow: Using reference gene primer amplification, nucleated cell counts were estimated. The data were produced by immunoSEQ multiplex PCR, yet TCRdb's version contains in-frame clones alone and is incomplete. Clonal size and the V and J genes are those of that table, whereas D and trimming came from the DNA. This table holds over 150,000 clones, approximately 81% found once. V lost 1 base, J lost 1 base, and 12 bases stayed unmatched. Germline CDR1 and CDR2: MNHEY and SMNVEV (reference sequence). CDR3 length equals 19 residues. Followed over time, Seattle patients had been enrolled while infection was active.

This chain links TRBV27 with TRBJ1-1, with TRBD1 matching 10 bases. The clonotype originates from a woman aged 55-75 years with COVID-19, enrolled during active disease. The specimen sequenced was peripheral blood. The chain's CDR3 is CASSLYRVGQGRGNTEAFF. The DNA of the CDR3 is TGTGCCAGCAGTTTATATAGGGTGGGACAGGGGAGAGGGAACACTGAAGCTTTCTTT.